The source of this TCR beta chain is a study of somatic mutations in cytotoxic T cells in rheumatoid arthritis. Study-wide context: Blood from the patient (about 33 ml EDTA) was drawn right after diagnosis, pretreatment.

The length of the CDR3 is 17 residues. Trimming pared 1 base from V and 0 bases from J, leaving 13 bases between. The V gene's germline CDR1 is MGHRA and CDR2 YSYEKL. Clones were read by immunoSEQ multiplex PCR, and TCRdb kept only the in-frame ones, dropping some. Of almost 4,000 clones listed, approximately 93% are singletons. The receptor comes from a woman aged 55-69 years with rheumatoid arthritis. Specimen: CD8+ T cells sorted from blood. The chain carries TRBV4-1 and TRBJ2-1, with D perhaps TRBD1 (5 bases). CDR3 sequence reads: CASSQVAGYSSYNEQFF. CDR3 coding DNA: TGCGCCAGCAGCCAAGTTGCAGGGTATAGCTCCTACAATGAGCAGTTCTTC.